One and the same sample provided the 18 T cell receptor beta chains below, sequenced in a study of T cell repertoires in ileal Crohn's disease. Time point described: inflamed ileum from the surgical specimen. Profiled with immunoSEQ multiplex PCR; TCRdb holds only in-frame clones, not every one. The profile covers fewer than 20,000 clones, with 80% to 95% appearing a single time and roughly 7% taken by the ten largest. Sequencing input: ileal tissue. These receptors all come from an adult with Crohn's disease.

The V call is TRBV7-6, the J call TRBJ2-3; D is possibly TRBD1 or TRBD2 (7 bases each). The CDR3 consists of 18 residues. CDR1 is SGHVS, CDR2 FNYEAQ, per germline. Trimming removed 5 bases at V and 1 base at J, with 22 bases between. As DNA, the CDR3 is TGTGCCAGCAGCCTAAAGACAGGGAGGGCCCTCGGCACAGATACGCAGTATTTT. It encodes CASSLKTGRALGTDTQYF.

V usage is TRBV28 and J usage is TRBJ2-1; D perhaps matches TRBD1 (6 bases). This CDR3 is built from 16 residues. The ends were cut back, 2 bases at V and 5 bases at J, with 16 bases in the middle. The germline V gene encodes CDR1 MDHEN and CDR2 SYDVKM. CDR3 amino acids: CASSLPVTGIDNEQFF. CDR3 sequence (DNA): TGTGCCAGCAGTTTACCAGTCACAGGGATAGACAATGAGCAGTTCTTC.

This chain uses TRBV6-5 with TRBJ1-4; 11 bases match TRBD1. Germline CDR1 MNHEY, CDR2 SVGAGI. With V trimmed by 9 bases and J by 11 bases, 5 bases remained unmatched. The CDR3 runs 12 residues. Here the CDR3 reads CASRTGGKKLFF. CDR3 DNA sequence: TGTGCCAGTAGGACAGGGGGCAAGAAACTGTTTTTT.

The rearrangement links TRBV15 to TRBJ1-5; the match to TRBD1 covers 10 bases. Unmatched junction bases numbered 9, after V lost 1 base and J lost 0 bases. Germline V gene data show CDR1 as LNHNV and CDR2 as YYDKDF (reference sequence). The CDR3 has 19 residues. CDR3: CATSRGTGGLGYSNQPQHF. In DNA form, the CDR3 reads TGTGCCACCAGCAGAGGGACAGGGGGGTTGGGGTATAGCAATCAGCCCCAGCATTTT.

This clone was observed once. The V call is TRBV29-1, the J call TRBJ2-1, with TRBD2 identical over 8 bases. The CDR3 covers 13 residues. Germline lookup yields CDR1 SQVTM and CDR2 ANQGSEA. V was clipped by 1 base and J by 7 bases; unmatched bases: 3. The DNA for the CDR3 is TGCAGCGTTGAAGGCGGGGGGCCAAATGAGCAGTTCTTC. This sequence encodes CSVEGGGPNEQFF.

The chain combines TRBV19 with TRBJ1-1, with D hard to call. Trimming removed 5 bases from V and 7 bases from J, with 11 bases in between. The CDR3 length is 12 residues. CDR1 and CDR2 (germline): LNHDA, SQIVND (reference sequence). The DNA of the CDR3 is TGTGCCAGTAGTGGGCGGGTCTTTGAAGCTTTCTTT. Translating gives CASSGRVFEAFF. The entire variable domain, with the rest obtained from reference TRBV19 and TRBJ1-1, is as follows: DGGITQSPKYLFRKEGQNVTLSCEQNLNHDAMYWYRQDPGQGLRLIYYSQIVNDFQKGDIAEGYSVSREKKESFPLTVTSAQKNPTAFYLCASSGRVFEAFFGQGTRLTVV.

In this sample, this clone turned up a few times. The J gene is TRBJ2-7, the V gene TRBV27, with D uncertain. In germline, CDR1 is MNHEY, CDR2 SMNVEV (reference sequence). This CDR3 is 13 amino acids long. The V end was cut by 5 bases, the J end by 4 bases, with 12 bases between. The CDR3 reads CASSPRKGYEQYF. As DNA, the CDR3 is TGTGCCAGCAGTCCAAGAAAGGGTTACGAGCAGTACTTC.

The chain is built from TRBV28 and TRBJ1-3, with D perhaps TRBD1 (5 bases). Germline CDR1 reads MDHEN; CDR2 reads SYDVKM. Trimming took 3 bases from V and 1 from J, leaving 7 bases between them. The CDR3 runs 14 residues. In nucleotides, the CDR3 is TGTGCCAGCAGTTTCAGGGATTCTGGAAACACCATATATTTT. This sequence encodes CASSFRDSGNTIYF.

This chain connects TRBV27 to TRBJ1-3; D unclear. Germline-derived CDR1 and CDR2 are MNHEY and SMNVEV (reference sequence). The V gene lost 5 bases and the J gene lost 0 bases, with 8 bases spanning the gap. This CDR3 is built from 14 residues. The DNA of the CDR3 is TGTGCCAGCAGTCGAGGCAACTCTGGAAACACCATATATTTT. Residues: CASSRGNSGNTIYF.

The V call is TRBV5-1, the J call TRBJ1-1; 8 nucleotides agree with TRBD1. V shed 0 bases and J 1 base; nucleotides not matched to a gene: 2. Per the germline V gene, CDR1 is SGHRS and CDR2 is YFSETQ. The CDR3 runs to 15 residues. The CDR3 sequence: CASSLEGTGNTEAFF. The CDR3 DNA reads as TGCGCCAGCAGCTTGGAAGGGACAGGGAACACTGAAGCTTTCTTT.

CDR3 region: CASSLSGGPTEAQYF. CDR3 nucleotide sequence: TGTGCCAGCAGCTTGAGCGGGGGGCCAACGGAGGCCCAGTACTTC. This chain uses TRBV7-3 with TRBJ2-5; 9 positions agree with TRBD2. Germline-derived CDR1 and CDR2 are SGHTA and FQGTGA. Unmatched junction bases numbered 11, after V lost 3 bases and J lost 9 bases. The CDR3 loop spans 15 amino acids.

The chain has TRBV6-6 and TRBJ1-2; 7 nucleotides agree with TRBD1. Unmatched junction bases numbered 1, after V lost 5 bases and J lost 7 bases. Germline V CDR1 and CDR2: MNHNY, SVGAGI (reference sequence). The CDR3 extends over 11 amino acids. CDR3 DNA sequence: TGTGCCAGCAGTCCAGGGGGTGGCTACACCTTC. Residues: CASSPGGGYTF.

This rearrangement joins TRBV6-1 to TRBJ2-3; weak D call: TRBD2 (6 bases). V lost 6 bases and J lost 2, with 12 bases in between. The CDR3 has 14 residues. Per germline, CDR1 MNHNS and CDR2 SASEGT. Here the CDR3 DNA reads TGTGCCAGCAGCGGGACTCCAAACACAGATACGCAGTATTTT. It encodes CASSGTPNTDTQYF.

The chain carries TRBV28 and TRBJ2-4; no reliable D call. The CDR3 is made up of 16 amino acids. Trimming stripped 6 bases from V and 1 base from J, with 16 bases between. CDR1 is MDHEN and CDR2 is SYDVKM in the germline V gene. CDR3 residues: CASRSPETGAKNIQYF. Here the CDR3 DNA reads TGTGCCAGCAGATCTCCCGAGACCGGTGCCAAAAACATTCAGTACTTC.

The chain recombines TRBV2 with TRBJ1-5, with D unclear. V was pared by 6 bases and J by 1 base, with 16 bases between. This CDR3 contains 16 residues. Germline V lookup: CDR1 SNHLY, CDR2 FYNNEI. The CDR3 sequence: CASRTDLGKSNQPQHF. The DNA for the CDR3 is TGTGCCAGCAGGACGGACTTGGGGAAAAGCAATCAGCCCCAGCATTTT. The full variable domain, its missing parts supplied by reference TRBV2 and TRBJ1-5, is EPEVTQTPSHQVTQMGQEVILRCVPISNHLYFYWYRQILGQKVEFLVSFYNNEISEKSEIFDDQFSVERPDGSNFTLKIRSTKLEDSAMYFCASRTDLGKSNQPQHFGDGTRLSIL.

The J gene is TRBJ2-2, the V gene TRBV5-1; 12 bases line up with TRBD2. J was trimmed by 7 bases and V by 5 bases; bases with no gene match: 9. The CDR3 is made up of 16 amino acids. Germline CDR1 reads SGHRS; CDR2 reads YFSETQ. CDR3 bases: TGCGCCAGCAGGCCCCCTAGCGGGGGGGAGAGCGGGGAGCTGTTTTTT. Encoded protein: CASRPPSGGESGELFF. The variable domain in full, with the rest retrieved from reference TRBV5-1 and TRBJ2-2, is KAGVTQTPRYLIKTRGQQVTLSCSPISGHRSVSWYQQTPGQGLQFLFEYFSETQRNKGNFPGRFSGRQFSNSRSEMNVSTLELGDSALYLCASRPPSGGESGELFFGEGSRLTVL.

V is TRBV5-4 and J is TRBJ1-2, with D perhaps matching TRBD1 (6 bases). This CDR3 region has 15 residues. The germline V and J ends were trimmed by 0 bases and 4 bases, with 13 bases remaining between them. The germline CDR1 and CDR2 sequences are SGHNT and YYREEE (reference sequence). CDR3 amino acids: CASSLDRELGYGYTF. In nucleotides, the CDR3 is TGTGCCAGCAGCTTGGACAGGGAATTAGGCTATGGCTACACCTTC.

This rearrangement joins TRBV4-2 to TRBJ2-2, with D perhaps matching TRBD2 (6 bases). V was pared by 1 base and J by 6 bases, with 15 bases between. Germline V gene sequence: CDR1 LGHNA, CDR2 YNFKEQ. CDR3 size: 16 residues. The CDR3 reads CASSQVLAEAPGELFF. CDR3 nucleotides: TGTGCCAGCAGCCAAGTACTAGCCGAGGCCCCCGGGGAGCTGTTTTTT.